Below, 19 T cell receptor beta chains from the same sample are listed, as sequenced in a study of OX40 agonist ivuxolimab in advanced cancers. Repertoires were generated with immunoSEQ multiplex PCR, while TCRdb's copy carries only in-frame clones and drops some. Of tens of thousands of clones listed, roughly nine tenths are singletons. Sequencing used CD4+ or CD8+ T cells sorted from blood, obtained in a trial of the OX40 agonist ivuxolimab. Source of these receptors: an adult with an advanced solid tumor such as melanoma, head and neck, liver or kidney cancer.

The rearrangement links TRBV7-9 to TRBJ2-3; 9 bases are shared with TRBD2. V shed 2 bases, J shed 1 base, and the junction held 1 base outside the gene matches. Germline V gives CDR1 SEHNR, CDR2 FQNEAQ (reference sequence). The CDR3 has 15 residues. CDR3 sequence (DNA): TGTGCCAGCAGCTTATTAGCGGGAGGCACAGATACGCAGTATTTT. Protein product: CASSLLAGGTDTQYF. Full variable domain (missing parts from reference TRBV7-9 and TRBJ2-3): DTGVSQNPRHKITKRGQNVTFRCDPISEHNRLYWYRQTLGQGPEFLTYFQNEAQLEKSRLLSDRFSAERPKGSFSTLEIQRTEQGDSAMYLCASSLLAGGTDTQYFGPGTRLTVL.

V and J are TRBV27 and TRBJ2-7, with 10 bases that match TRBD2. This CDR3 is 14 amino acids long. Germline lookup yields CDR1 MNHEY and CDR2 SMNVEV (reference sequence). The V segment lost 5 bases and the J segment 3 bases; nucleotides outside the gene matches: 4. This chain's CDR3 is CASSGLADGYEQYF. CDR3 nucleotides: TGTGCCAGCAGTGGACTAGCGGACGGCTACGAGCAGTACTTC.

The chain recombines TRBV5-4 with TRBJ1-1; perhaps TRBD1 as D (6 bases). CDR1 SGHNT and CDR2 YYREEE come from the germline V gene (reference sequence). The CDR3 loop spans 12 amino acids. V was pared by 4 bases and J by 5 bases, with 9 bases between. CDR3 sequence reads: CASSGTPTEAFF. In DNA, the CDR3 is TGTGCCAGCAGCGGGACACCTACTGAAGCTTTCTTT.

This clone was recorded a few times. The genes are TRBV4-1 and TRBJ1-6; no clear D gene. V lost 0 bases, J lost 10 bases, and 13 bases lay in between. Germline lookup yields CDR1 MGHRA and CDR2 YSYEKL. This CDR3 has 15 amino acids. The CDR3 reads CASSQDKGKGSPLHF. The CDR3 bases are TGCGCCAGCAGCCAAGATAAGGGAAAGGGATCACCCCTCCACTTT.

The chain uses TRBV30 and TRBJ1-1; D may be TRBD1 (5 bases). The CDR3 extends over 12 amino acids. In germline, CDR1 is GTSNPN, CDR2 SVGIG (reference sequence). Trimming stripped 0 bases from V and 6 bases from J, with 8 bases between. Written as DNA, the CDR3 is TGTGCCTGGAGTGTAGGGACCCCTGAAGCTTTCTTT. Translated, it gives CAWSVGTPEAFF.

The V and J genes are TRBV9 and TRBJ2-1, with D unresolved. CDR3 length equals 13 residues. Trimming removed 2 bases from V and 6 bases from J, with 9 bases in between. CDR1 is SGDLS, CDR2 YYNGEE, per germline. Here the CDR3 reads CASSVPDGNEQFF. CDR3 nucleotide sequence: TGTGCCAGCAGCGTCCCGGACGGCAATGAGCAGTTCTTC.

The chain recombines TRBV27 with TRBJ2-1, with D possibly being TRBD1 (5 bases). Germline CDR1 and CDR2: MNHEY and SMNVEV (reference sequence). The ends were cut back, 2 bases at V and 8 bases at J, with 13 bases in the middle. The CDR3 runs to 14 residues. The CDR3 nucleotides read TGTGCCAGCAGTTTAGGGTCCAGGGTTGATGAGCAGTTCTTC. The encoded protein is CASSLGSRVDEQFF.

V gene TRBV7-3 combines with J gene TRBJ2-7; 8 nucleotides match TRBD2. CDR1 is SGHTA, CDR2 FQGTGA, per germline. Trimming cost V 5 bases and J 1 base; bases outside gene matches: 10. The CDR3 totals 16 residues. The CDR3 region is CASSPAGAGGSYEQYF. The DNA of the CDR3 is TGTGCCAGCAGCCCGGCTGGGGCGGGAGGTTCCTACGAGCAGTACTTC.

The chain employs TRBV7-9 and TRBJ2-7; possible D gene TRBD1, 6 bases. Germline CDR1 SEHNR, CDR2 FQNEAQ (reference sequence). CDR3 length: 14 amino acids. Trimming took 1 base from V and 3 from J, leaving 10 bases between them. Written as DNA, the CDR3 is TGTGCCAGCAGCTTAGGGGGGCCCATCTACGAGCAGTACTTC. Its translation is CASSLGGPIYEQYF.

The chain joins TRBV13 to TRBJ2-2; tentatively, D is TRBD2 (6 bases). Germline-derived CDR1 and CDR2 are PRHDT and FYEKMQ (reference sequence). The ends were cut back, 5 bases at V and 1 base at J, with 11 bases in the middle. The CDR3 has 15 amino acids. The CDR3 is CASSPLGGNTGELFF. The CDR3 bases are TGTGCCAGCAGCCCCCTGGGGGGGAACACCGGGGAGCTGTTTTTT.

The chain carries TRBV11-2 and TRBJ2-1; D is ambiguous. Per the germline V gene, CDR1 is SGHAT and CDR2 is FQNNGV. The CDR3 spans 14 residues. V dropped 1 base and J dropped 4 bases, with 8 bases sitting between them. CDR3 region: CASSLVGGYNEQFF. For the CDR3, the DNA is TGTGCCAGCAGCTTAGTGGGCGGATACAATGAGCAGTTCTTC.

The chain is built from TRBV7-9 and TRBJ2-1; 10 bases align to TRBD2. The germline V gene has CDR1 SEHNR and CDR2 FQNEAQ (reference sequence). The J segment lost 8 bases and the V segment lost 0 bases, leaving 4 bases of the junction unmatched. The CDR3 runs to 15 residues. The CDR3 protein is CASSLAASGSDEQFF. CDR3 nucleotides: TGTGCCAGCAGCTTAGCGGCTAGCGGGAGTGATGAGCAGTTCTTC.

The chain couples TRBV7-8 to TRBJ2-1; D is unclear. Germline loops: CDR1 SGHVS, CDR2 FQNEAQ. Between the trimmed V and J ends, which lost 2 bases and 3 bases, there was a span of 14 bases. This CDR3 contains 16 residues. Here the CDR3 reads CASSLLGPGFYNEQFF. In DNA form, the CDR3 reads TGTGCCAGCAGCTTACTGGGCCCGGGCTTCTACAATGAGCAGTTCTTC.

The CDR3 nucleotides are TGTGCCAGCAGTTTAAGCGGGACTGTGCAGTACTTC. Amino acids: CASSLSGTVQYF. J is TRBJ2-7 and V is TRBV28; 7 positions agree with TRBD2. This CDR3 has 12 amino acids. Trimming cost V 2 bases and J 9 bases; bases outside gene matches: 4. Per the germline V gene, CDR1 is MDHEN and CDR2 is SYDVKM.

The chain recombines TRBV7-6 with TRBJ1-1; D is undetermined. V lost 1 base to trimming and J lost 1 base, with 16 bases between them. The germline V gene encodes CDR1 SGHVS and CDR2 FNYEAQ. This CDR3 spans 17 amino acids. The CDR3 bases are TGTGCCAGCAGCTTAGGGTCCCCCTCCGGAGGGAACACTGAAGCTTTCTTT. Translated: CASSLGSPSGGNTEAFF. The whole variable domain, remainder taken from reference TRBV7-6 and TRBJ1-1, is GAGVSQSPRYKVTKRGQDVALRCDPISGHVSLYWYRQALGQGPEFLTYFNYEAQQDKSGLPNDRFSAERPEGSISTLTIQRTEQRDSAMYRCASSLGSPSGGNTEAFFGQGTRLTVV.

The chain joins TRBV12-5 to TRBJ1-1; D is ambiguous. The CDR3 loop spans 13 amino acids. Germline CDR1 LGHNT, CDR2 FRNRAP. Trimming shortened V by 6 bases and J by 1 base, and 9 bases separated the two germline ends. CDR3 in amino acids: CASGHDGNTEAFF. The CDR3 DNA sequence: TGTGCTAGTGGACACGACGGGAACACTGAAGCTTTCTTT. The full variable domain, completed using reference TRBV12-5 and TRBJ1-1, is DARVTQTPRHKVTEMGQEVTMRCQPILGHNTVFWYRQTMMQGLELLAYFRNRAPLDDSGMPKDRFSAEMPDATLATLKIQPSEPRDSAVYFCASGHDGNTEAFFGQGTRLTVV.

The chain is built from TRBV11-2 and TRBJ2-7, with TRBD2 identical over 10 bases. The CDR3 is 14 amino acids. J lost 4 bases, V lost 1 base, and 1 base had no gene match. Germline V gene sequence: CDR1 SGHAT, CDR2 FQNNGV. Here the CDR3 reads CASSLGSGRYEQYF. DNA of the CDR3: TGTGCCAGCAGCTTAGGTAGCGGGAGGTACGAGCAGTACTTC.

The chain joins TRBV5-1 to TRBJ2-1; 7 positions match TRBD1. The trim removed 3 bases at V and 13 bases at J, leaving 4 bases unmatched. The CDR3 runs to 11 residues. Germline V gene sequence: CDR1 SGHRS, CDR2 YFSETQ. Here the CDR3 reads CASSSGTAQFF. DNA of the CDR3: TGCGCCAGCAGCTCTGGGACAGCACAGTTCTTC.

The chain joins TRBV19 to TRBJ1-1, with D uncertain. Germline CDR1 and CDR2: LNHDA and SQIVND (reference sequence). The CDR3 runs to 13 residues. Trimming cost V 4 bases and J 0 bases, with 6 bases left between them. The CDR3 is CASSNMMNTEAFF. In nucleotides, the CDR3 is TGTGCCAGTAGTAACATGATGAACACTGAAGCTTTCTTT.